Listed below are T cell receptor beta chains from one sample, sequenced in a study of graft-versus-host responses after intestinal transplantation. Some clones are missing from TCRdb's copy, which holds only in-frame ones; the method was immunoSEQ multiplex PCR. Among 16,000 or so clones listed, 95% were seen once. The sample consisted of PBMCs, taken 23 days after intestinal transplant. Every receptor here comes from a human patient who received an intestinal transplant, so some T cells may come from the graft donor. Both conserved end residues are part of each CDR3. D genes are given only for firm matches. The size field is filled for only some rows; it gives once, few, many or a size class.

clone_size | j_call | v_call | d_call | cdr3_nt | cdr3_aa
NA | TRBJ2-5 | TRBV7-3 | TRBD2 | TGTGCCAGCAGCTTAACGGGAGGGCCGGGGGAGACCCAGTACTTC | CASSLTGGPGETQYF
NA | TRBJ2-7 | TRBV28 | NA | TGTGCCAGCAGTTTAGAAAAGGGTTCCGACGAGCAGTACTTC | CASSLEKGSDEQYF
NA | TRBJ2-7 | TRBV7-8 | TRBD1 | TGTGCCAGCAGCTTCCGGGACAGCACCTACGAGCAGTACTTC | CASSFRDSTYEQYF
NA | TRBJ2-1 | TRBV6-5 | TRBD2 | TGTGCCAGCAGTCTAGATAGCGGGAGCGCTGCGCAGTTCTTC | CASSLDSGSAAQFF
NA | TRBJ2-7 | TRBV20-1 | NA | TGCAGTGCTAGTAAAAGGGACGAGCAGTACTTC | CSASKRDEQYF
NA | TRBJ2-7 | TRBV11-2 | NA | TGTGCCAGCAGCGCCGCTATATACGAGCAGTACTTC | CASSAAIYEQYF
few | TRBJ2-1 | TRBV7-9 | TRBD2 | TGTGCCAGCAGCTTTAATAGCGGGGCCACCTACAATGAGCAGTTCTTC | CASSFNSGATYNEQFF
NA | TRBJ2-1 | TRBV9 | NA | TGTGCCAGCAGCGTAGAGGCTTTCATTTCGAATGAGCAGTTCTTC | CASSVEAFISNEQFF
NA | TRBJ1-2 | TRBV27 | TRBD1 | TGTGCCAGCAGTTTAGTAACGGGACAGGGGGTTGATGGCTACACCTTC | CASSLVTGQGVDGYTF
NA | TRBJ2-5 | TRBV7-2 | NA | TGTGCCAGCAGCTTAGTCTATAAGATGGGACCGAAACCAGAGACCCAGTACTTC | CASSLVYKMGPKPETQYF
NA | TRBJ1-1 | TRBV27 | NA | TGTGCCAGCAGTCCGCATAGGGTGGGGACTGAAGCTTTCTTT | CASSPHRVGTEAFF
NA | TRBJ2-3 | TRBV5-1 | NA | TGCGCCAGCAGCTTAGCGAGCGGAGGCACAGATACGCAGTATTTT | CASSLASGGTDTQYF
NA | TRBJ2-7 | TRBV2 | TRBD2 | TGTGCCAGCAACGGGGGAGGGGTGGGCGAGCAGTACTTC | CASNGGGVGEQYF
NA | TRBJ2-5 | TRBV21-1 | NA | TGTGCCAGCAGCAAGGTCAGGGTAGAGGAGACCCAGTACTTC | CASSKVRVEETQYF
NA | TRBJ1-5 | TRBV7-2 | NA | TGTGCCAGCAGCTCAGGACAGAGCAATCAGCCCCAGCATTTT | CASSSGQSNQPQHF
NA | TRBJ1-1 | TRBV27 | NA | TGTGCCAGCGGTCCCGGGAATTCGTTTCAAGCTTTCTTT | CASGPGNSFQAFF
NA | TRBJ2-5 | TRBV7-9 | NA | TGTGCCAGCAGCTCCCCTAGCGACCAAGAGACCCAGTACTTC | CASSSPSDQETQYF
NA | TRBJ1-3 | TRBV27 | NA | TGTGCCAGCAGTCCGGCCCCCTCTGGAAACACCATATATTTT | CASSPAPSGNTIYF
NA | TRBJ2-5 | TRBV27 | TRBD2 | TGTGCCAGCAGTTTATGGGGGGGGGAGACCCAGTACTTC | CASSLWGGETQYF
NA | TRBJ2-3 | TRBV5-6 | TRBD2 | TGTGCCAGCAGCTTGATACTAGCGGATCTCACAGATACGCAGTATTTT | CASSLILADLTDTQYF
NA | TRBJ2-1 | TRBV9 | NA | TGTGCCAGCAGCGTAGGTGCGGGACCCTACAATGAGCAGTTCTTC | CASSVGAGPYNEQFF
NA | TRBJ1-5 | TRBV11-2 | NA | TGTGCCAGCAGCTTAGATAGCAATCAGCCCCAGCATTTT | CASSLDSNQPQHF
NA | TRBJ2-1 | TRBV9 | TRBD1 | TGTGCCAGCAGCGTAGAGTTTGCCGGGACAGGTCCATTAAATGAGCAGTTCTTC | CASSVEFAGTGPLNEQFF
NA | TRBJ2-3 | TRBV4-2 | TRBD1 | TGTGCCAGCAGCCAAGTGAGACAGGGGTCCCCCGAAGATACGCAGTATTTT | CASSQVRQGSPEDTQYF
NA | TRBJ2-1 | TRBV19 | NA | TGTGCCAGTAGGGATTTGGGAAGCTCCTACAATGAGCAGTTCTTC | CASRDLGSSYNEQFF
once | TRBJ2-1 | TRBV7-2 | TRBD2 | TGTGCCAGCAGCTCAGGACTAGCGGCCACCTACAATGAGCAGTTCTTC | CASSSGLAATYNEQFF
once | TRBJ2-1 | TRBV28 | TRBD1 | TGTGCCAGCGGACAGGGTGTGAATGAGCAGTTCTTC | CASGQGVNEQFF
NA | TRBJ2-7 | TRBV4-1 | NA | TGCGCCAGCAGCCACACCGCCACCAACGAGCAGTACTTC | CASSHTATNEQYF
NA | TRBJ1-1 | TRBV7-9 | TRBD1 | TGTGCCAGCAGCTTATGGGGGACAGGGGAAGAGGGCACTGAAGCTTTCTTT | CASSLWGTGEEGTEAFF